This T cell receptor (beta chain) came from a study of T cell responses to AZD1222 COVID-19 vaccine. Whole-study results and caveats: Unmutated regions of variants are reportedly targeted by nearly half of spike-specific TCRs. Seropositive AZD1222 recipients at baseline numbered only five or six.

The table came from immunoSEQ multiplex PCR; TCRdb's copy has only in-frame clones and leaves some out. The sample holds 90,000 to 150,000 clones; over 75% are singletons and the top ten take approximately 10%. The CDR3 is made up of 16 amino acids. V was pared by 3 bases and J by 9 bases, with 23 bases between. Per germline, CDR1 KGHDR and CDR2 SFDVKD. Concerning this clone itself: Its antigen remains unidentified.

This TCR was sampled from an adult in good health. Sequences were derived from peripheral blood, sampled on day 0 of AZD1222 vaccination. The chain recombines TRBV24-1 with TRBJ2-7; D tentatively reads TRBD1 or TRBD2 (5 bases each). In DNA, the CDR3 is TGTGCCACCAGTGATCAATCTTGGGACCGACGGAAGGGGCAGTACTTC. This gives the protein CATSDQSWDRRKGQYF.